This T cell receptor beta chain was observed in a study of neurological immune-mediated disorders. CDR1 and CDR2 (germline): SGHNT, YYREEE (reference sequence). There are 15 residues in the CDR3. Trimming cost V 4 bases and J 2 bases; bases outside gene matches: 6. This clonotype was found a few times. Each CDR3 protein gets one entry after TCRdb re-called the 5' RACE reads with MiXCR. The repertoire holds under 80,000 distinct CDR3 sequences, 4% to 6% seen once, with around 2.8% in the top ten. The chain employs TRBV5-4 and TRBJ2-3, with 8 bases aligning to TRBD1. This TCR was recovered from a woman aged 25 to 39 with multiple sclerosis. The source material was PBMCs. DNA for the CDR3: TGTGCCAGCAGCCCGGACAGGGCGGACACAGATACGCAGTATTTT. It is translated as CASSPDRADTDTQYF.